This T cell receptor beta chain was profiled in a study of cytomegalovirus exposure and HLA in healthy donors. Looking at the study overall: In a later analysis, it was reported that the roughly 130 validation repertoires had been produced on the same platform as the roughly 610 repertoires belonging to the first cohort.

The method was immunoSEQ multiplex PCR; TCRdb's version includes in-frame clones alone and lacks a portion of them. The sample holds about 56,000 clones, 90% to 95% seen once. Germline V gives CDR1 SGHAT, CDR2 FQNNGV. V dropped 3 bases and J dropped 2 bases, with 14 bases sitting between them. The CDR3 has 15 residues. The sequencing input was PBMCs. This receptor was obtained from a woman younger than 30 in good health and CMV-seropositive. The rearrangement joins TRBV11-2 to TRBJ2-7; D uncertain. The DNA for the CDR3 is TGTGCCAGCAGCTTGGGTTACAGTTCAGCCTACGAGCAGTACTTC. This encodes CASSLGYSSAYEQYF.